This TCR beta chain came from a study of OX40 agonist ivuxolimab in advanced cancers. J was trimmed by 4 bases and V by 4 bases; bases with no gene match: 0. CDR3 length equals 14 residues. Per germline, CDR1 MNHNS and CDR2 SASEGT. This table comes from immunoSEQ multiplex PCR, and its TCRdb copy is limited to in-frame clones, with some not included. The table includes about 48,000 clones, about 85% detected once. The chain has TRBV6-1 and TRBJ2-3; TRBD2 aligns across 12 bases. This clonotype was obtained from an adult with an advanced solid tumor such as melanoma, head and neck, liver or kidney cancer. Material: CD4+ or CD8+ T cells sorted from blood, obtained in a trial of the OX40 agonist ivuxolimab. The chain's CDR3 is CASSGLAGADTQYF. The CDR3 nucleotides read TGTGCCAGCAGTGGACTAGCGGGAGCAGATACGCAGTATTTT.